This T cell receptor (beta chain) was recovered during a study of cytomegalovirus exposure and HLA in healthy donors. As for the study in general: Samples from HLA-typed donors yielded around 79 million unique TCRs in an early data release.

The CDR3 is 11 amino acids. Trimming stripped 0 bases from V and 7 bases from J, with 6 bases between. Germline-derived CDR1 and CDR2 are GTSNPN and SVGIG (reference sequence). Use of 60 Vbeta and 13 Jbeta primers characterized the PCR. Sequenced by immunoSEQ multiplex PCR; TCRdb stores in-frame clones only, minus some. The sample includes 150,000 or so clones, roughly 83% of them seen just once. Source material: PBMCs. The chain joins TRBV30 to TRBJ1-2; D not certain. This sequence was found in a man younger than 45 in good health and CMV-seropositive. CDR3 protein: CAWSVLAGYTF. The CDR3 DNA is TGTGCCTGGAGTGTACTTGCTGGCTACACCTTC. Drawing the rest from reference TRBV30 and TRBJ1-2, the complete variable domain is SQTIHQWPATLVQPVGSPLSLECTVEGTSNPNLYWYRQAAGRGLQLLFYSVGIGQISSEVPQNLSASRPQDRQFILSSKKLLLSDSGFYLCAWSVLAGYTFGSGTRLTVV.